The clone carrying this T cell receptor (beta chain) showed up many times. This library used roughly 370 ng RNA and molecular barcoded adaptors spanning alpha/delta and beta/gamma chains. From the reads, TCRdb called clonotypes with MiXCR, one entry per CDR3 protein. The sample holds some 130,000 distinct CDR3 sequences, about an eighth seen once. The data were taken from a study of read filtering for tumor transcriptome and immune sequencing. CDR3 length: 15 amino acids. The trim removed 1 base at V and 0 bases at J, leaving 0 bases unmatched. Germline loops: CDR1 LGHNA, CDR2 YNFKEQ. This TCR was recovered from a donor aged 40 or over with multiple myeloma. This chain joins TRBV4-2 and TRBJ2-1; TRBD2 matches at 7 bases. Sequenced material: a population of CD138-negative cells sorted from bone marrow. CDR3 nucleotides: TGTGCCAGCAGCCAAGGGGACTACTCCTACAATGAGCAGTTCTTC. Translating it yields CASSQGDYSYNEQFF.